Below, 10 T cell receptor beta chains from the same sample are listed, as sequenced in a study of shared T cell receptors in the human thymus. Generated by immunoSEQ multiplex PCR, the TCRdb table keeps only in-frame clones and is missing some. The sample contains 650,000 to 950,000 clones, 80% to 90% of which appear only once. These data were also filed under a second study, of human thymus T cells.

Input material: thymocytes. Every receptor here comes from a girl under two years old with a congenital heart defect.

The chain links TRBV29-1 to TRBJ1-1, with D tentatively TRBD1 (6 bases). CDR3 size: 13 residues. The V and J ends lost 5 bases and 0 bases respectively, with 10 bases between them. The germline gives CDR1 SQVTM, CDR2 ANQGSEA. This CDR3 is CSVMDSMNTEAFF. In DNA, the CDR3 is TGCAGCGTTATGGACAGCATGAACACTGAAGCTTTCTTT.

The chain recombines TRBV15 with TRBJ1-1; D is unresolved. The length of the CDR3 is 16 residues. The V and J ends lost 0 bases and 0 bases respectively, with 11 bases between them. Germline CDR1 is LNHNV and CDR2 is YYDKDF (reference sequence). This chain's CDR3 is CATSRDRRSMNTEAFF. The DNA for the CDR3 is TGTGCCACCAGCAGAGATCGGCGGAGTATGAACACTGAAGCTTTCTTT.

V and J are TRBV27 and TRBJ1-2, with D possibly TRBD1 on 5 matching bases. V lost 3 bases, J lost 5 bases, and 13 bases lay in between. Germline-derived CDR1 and CDR2 are MNHEY and SMNVEV (reference sequence). The CDR3 has 14 residues. The CDR3 DNA is TGTGCCAGCAGTTTCAGGGTGTGGGGTTATGGCTACACCTTC. Protein product: CASSFRVWGYGYTF.

This clone has a single count. The rearrangement uses TRBV5-3 and TRBJ1-5; the D gene is possibly TRBD1 (6 bases). TRBV5-3 is filed as an ORF, its function uncertain. V was clipped by 0 bases and J by 3 bases, with 10 bases between them. The CDR3 covers 15 residues. The CDR3 DNA sequence: TGTGCCAGAAGCTTGGCTGGACAGCACAATCAGCCCCAGCATTTT. Translated, it gives CARSLAGQHNQPQHF.

V is TRBV6-5 and J is TRBJ2-5; D might be TRBD2 (7 bases). Between the trimmed V and J ends, which lost 5 bases and 2 bases, there was a span of 15 bases. The CDR3 has 15 residues. CDR1 and CDR2 from the germline V gene are MNHEY and SVGAGI. Here the CDR3 DNA reads TGTGCCAGCAGTCGAACGGGGGGCCAACAAGAGACCCAGTACTTC. Translated: CASSRTGGQQETQYF.

In this sample, this clone turned up a few times. The chain combines TRBV7-8 with TRBJ2-7; tentatively, D is TRBD1 (6 bases). Between the trimmed V and J ends, which lost 5 bases and 5 bases, there was a span of 28 bases. The CDR3 is made up of 18 amino acids. Germline values: CDR1 SGHVS, CDR2 FQNEAQ. The CDR3 spells CASSPVSELWQGRDEQYF. DNA for the CDR3: TGTGCCAGCAGCCCAGTGTCGGAATTGTGGCAGGGGCGAGACGAGCAGTACTTC.

The chain uses TRBV29-1 and TRBJ2-5; 8 bases map to TRBD1. V lost 5 bases, J lost 7 bases, and 3 bases stayed unmatched. Per germline, CDR1 SQVTM and CDR2 ANQGSEA. This CDR3 is built from 11 residues. CDR3 protein: CSVWQGATQYF. The CDR3 bases are TGCAGCGTTTGGCAGGGGGCGACCCAGTACTTC.

The genes are TRBV5-5 and TRBJ2-7, with D possibly TRBD2 on 6 matching bases. Trimming pared 4 bases from V and 6 bases from J, leaving 23 bases between. Looked up from germline, CDR1 is SGHKS and CDR2 is YYEKEE (reference sequence). This CDR3 has 16 amino acids. The CDR3 reads CASSPREEGSFCEQYF. DNA for the CDR3: TGTGCCAGCAGCCCCAGGGAGGAGGGATCTTTTTGCGAGCAGTACTTC. The full variable domain, completed using reference TRBV5-5 and TRBJ2-7, is DAGVTQSPTHLIKTRGQQVTLRCSPISGHKSVSWYQQVLGQGPQFIFQYYEKEERGRGNFPDRFSARQFPNYSSELNVNALLLGDSALYLCASSPREEGSFCEQYFGPGTRLTVT.

V gene TRBV5-1 combines with J gene TRBJ1-5; the D gene is possibly TRBD1 (5 bases). Germline CDR1 SGHRS, CDR2 YFSETQ. The CDR3 totals 14 residues. The germline V and J ends were trimmed by 0 bases and 11 bases, with 15 bases remaining between them. CDR3 sequence reads: CASSLVLERRAQHF. In nucleotides, the CDR3 is TGCGCCAGCAGCTTGGTTCTGGAACGCAGGGCCCAGCATTTT.

This clone occurred once. The V gene is TRBV28, the J gene TRBJ1-5, with D hard to call. The V gene lost 6 bases and the J gene lost 6 bases, with 21 bases spanning the gap. This CDR3 contains 16 residues. In germline, CDR1 is MDHEN, CDR2 SYDVKM. The CDR3: CASRDNGRARGQPQHF. In DNA, the CDR3 is TGTGCCAGCAGAGATAACGGGAGGGCGCGGGGTCAGCCCCAGCATTTT.